A selection of T cell receptor beta chains follows, all from one sample in a study of T cell changes during pregnancy in multiple sclerosis. The repertoire was sequenced with immunoSEQ multiplex PCR; TCRdb's copy has only in-frame clones and lacks some. Of about 92,000 clones listed, around 94% were seen once; the top ten hold 2% to 3%. Specimen: peripheral blood, collected in the first trimester of pregnancy. The source is a female donor with multiple sclerosis, enrolled in a pregnancy study. CDR3s include the opening cysteine and the closing phenylalanine or tryptophan.

>TRBJ2-7|TRBV29-1
CSGTSGTSGYEQYF
>TRBJ2-5|TRBV9
CASSSPTGKETQYF
>TRBJ2-7|TRBV6-6
CASSYSGTSGYEQYF
>TRBJ2-7|TRBV19
CASSASRDLSYEQYF
>TRBJ2-3|TRBV6-6
CASRGLTGEARDTQYF
>TRBJ1-2|TRBV30
CAWSGTGAAGYTF
>TRBJ1-2|TRBV5-4
CASSRDSLYGYTF
>TRBJ1-5|TRBV29-1
CSVESGQGGKEAQHF
>TRBJ1-2|TRBV6-5
CASRDPGGSNYGYTF
>TRBJ2-3|TRBV28
CASSASLVDTQYF
>TRBJ2-1|TRBV25-1
CASSRQGASYNEQFF
>TRBJ2-5|TRBV30
CAWTPPGYGSGETQYF
>TRBJ2-2|TRBV19
CASSIGLAASNTGELFF
>TRBJ2-7|TRBV6-5
CASSFRQGSYEQYF
>TRBJ2-1|TRBV18
CASSPSSRRGDEQFF
>TRBJ1-2|TRBV27
CASTAGGNYGYTF
>TRBJ1-2|TRBV7-9
CASSPAQNYGYTF
>TRBJ2-1|TRBV11-2
CASSGGQPVLVVEQFF
>TRBJ1-2|TRBV28
CASCGSNYGYTF
>TRBJ2-5|TRBV19
CASSPGLGDPQYF
>TRBJ2-2|TRBV13
CASSLGYPGGELFF
>TRBJ2-2|TRBV6-6
CASSTTSSVTGELFF
>TRBJ1-4|TRBV5-6
CASSSTGWATNEKLFF
>TRBJ2-5|TRBV5-1
CASSFPPQGEETQYF
>TRBJ2-3|TRBV7-8
CASSSDRYTDTQYF
>TRBJ1-3|TRBV5-6
CASSLTGVSSGNTIYF
>TRBJ2-5|TRBV28
CASSPGQETQYF
>TRBJ1-2|TRBV19
CASRPPGDRGRGYTF
>TRBJ2-7|TRBV27
CASGVRQGRGEQYF
>TRBJ2-2|TRBV19
CASRDRGLTGELFF
>TRBJ2-2|TRBV14
CASSQVRLNTGELFF
>TRBJ2-1|TRBV19
CASSIDSPNEQFF
>TRBJ2-7|TRBV5-1
CASSYQGSGYEQYF
>TRBJ1-1|TRBV7-7
CASSFLTRRGENTEAFF
>TRBJ2-7|TRBV28
CASSRGLAGGSYEQYF
>TRBJ2-1|TRBV15
CATSRGLAGTWQFF
>TRBJ2-5|TRBV29-1
CSTDRVQETQYF
>TRBJ2-1|TRBV27
CASSPPGGRGYEQFF
>TRBJ2-1|TRBV6-5
CASSRGNEQFF
>TRBJ2-7|TRBV6-1
CASSDLVRSARGF
>TRBJ2-5|TRBV19
CASSILGQGAETQYF
>TRBJ1-1|TRBV6-5
CASSYSVSGNTEAFF
>TRBJ2-7|TRBV5-4
CASSSGTSGTLSYEQYF
>TRBJ1-4|TRBV7-2
CASSWRDRSEKLFF
>TRBJ2-5|TRBV19
CASSINRETQYF
>TRBJ1-1|TRBV30
CAWSALGGGRTEAFF
>TRBJ2-7|TRBV30
CAWSEVGAEQYF
>TRBJ2-1|TRBV5-4
CASSLGASGSRNEQFF
>TRBJ2-3|TRBV7-2
CASSPQVRDTQYF
>TRBJ1-2|TRBV6-5
CATRQGFGYTF
>TRBJ2-7|TRBV6-1
CASSSRQGSPYEQYF
>TRBJ2-7|TRBV5-6
CASSPGQTLEQYF
>TRBJ2-4|TRBV28
CASSFLAGFKNIQYF
>TRBJ1-1|TRBV9
CASSVVTGGGEAFF
>TRBJ2-1|TRBV5-4
CASSLYGYNEQFF
>TRBJ2-1|TRBV28
CASSLPPKDEQFF
>TRBJ2-2|TRBV19
CASRLAGVGANTGELFF
>TRBJ2-6|TRBV28
CASRTGGPLSGANVLTF